The source of this TCR beta chain is a study of beta chain features in type 1 diabetes. Overall study results and limits: Insertions at VDJ junctions were less frequent in type 1 diabetes patients. These patients also deleted more nucleotides at the same junctions. All four CD4+ subsets of Type 1 diabetes patients contained TCRB CDR3s that were moderately but significantly shorter.

Details on this clone: Its specificity is not known. Other DNA variants within this sample encode the same CDR3.

This CDR3 is built from 13 residues. Germline CDR1 is MDHEN and CDR2 is SYDVKM. With 6 bases removed from V and 2 bases from J, the gap between germline ends came to 7 bases. Every donor provided one heparinised blood draw, which averaged approximately 120 mL. All of the isolated RNA was reverse transcribed, so expressed TCRB transcripts were sequenced. Approximately 4 million reads on average were seen across naive, central memory and regulatory T cell samples. Clones were sequenced by immunoSEQ multiplex PCR, and TCRdb holds only the in-frame ones, with some missing. The repertoire holds about 710,000 clones, around 15% seen once, with 0.03% to 0.04% in the top ten.

This clonotype was obtained from a man aged 18-30 years with type 1 diabetes. This chain connects TRBV28 to TRBJ2-2; no clear D gene. Sequencing was done on a sample of naive CD4+ T cells from blood. This CDR3 is CASSLSNTGELFF. As DNA, the CDR3 is TGTGCCAGCAGCCTCTCAAACACCGGGGAGCTGTTTTTT.